The rows below give T cell receptor beta chains drawn from one sample of a study of T cells in localized non-small cell lung cancer. Libraries were prepared by immunoSEQ multiplex PCR; TCRdb keeps only in-frame clonotypes and omits some of them. The sample has roughly 17,000 clones, around 88% seen once. The sequencing used peripheral blood, collected before any cancer treatment. The receptor set was obtained from a male donor at least 60 years old with stage II squamous cell lung carcinoma. Both conserved end residues are part of each CDR3. The order of the fields is clone size, J gene, V gene, CDR3 length, D gene, CDR3 DNA, CDR3 protein. The D gene is left open where the match is weak. Some rows mark clone size as missing; the rest say once, few, many or name a class of expanded clone.

clone_size: NA; j_call: TRBJ2-2; v_call: TRBV6-5; cdr3_length: 15; d_call: NA; cdr3_nt: TGTGCCAGCAGTCGAAATACAGGGTCAACCGGGGAGCTGTTTTTT; cdr3_aa: CASSRNTGSTGELFF
clone_size: NA; j_call: TRBJ2-7; v_call: TRBV5-1; cdr3_length: 14; d_call: NA; cdr3_nt: TGCGCCAGCAGCTTTGCAATTTCCTCCTACGAGCAGTACTTC; cdr3_aa: CASSFAISSYEQYF
clone_size: NA; j_call: TRBJ1-5; v_call: TRBV12-5; cdr3_length: 13; d_call: NA; cdr3_nt: TGTGCAAGCCAAGGGTATAGCAATCAGCCCCAGCATTTT; cdr3_aa: CASQGYSNQPQHF
clone_size: once; j_call: TRBJ2-3; v_call: TRBV11-3; cdr3_length: 16; d_call: TRBD1; cdr3_nt: TGTGCCAGCAGCCCCGGGACAGGGAGTCGCACAGATACGCAGTATTTT; cdr3_aa: CASSPGTGSRTDTQYF
clone_size: NA; j_call: TRBJ2-2; v_call: TRBV9; cdr3_length: 16; d_call: NA; cdr3_nt: TGTGCCAGCAGCGTAGGATCGGGAGCGAACACCGGGGAGCTGTTTTTT; cdr3_aa: CASSVGSGANTGELFF
clone_size: NA; j_call: TRBJ1-2; v_call: TRBV4-2; cdr3_length: 15; d_call: TRBD1; cdr3_nt: TGTGCCAGCAGCCAAGCGACAGGGAATAACTATGGCTACACCTTC; cdr3_aa: CASSQATGNNYGYTF
clone_size: NA; j_call: TRBJ2-5; v_call: TRBV7-9; cdr3_length: 17; d_call: TRBD1; cdr3_nt: TGTGCCAGCAGCTTAGCTGGAGGGACAGGGGGCCGGGAGACCCAGTACTTC; cdr3_aa: CASSLAGGTGGRETQYF
clone_size: NA; j_call: TRBJ1-2; v_call: TRBV27; cdr3_length: 16; d_call: TRBD1; cdr3_nt: TGTGCCAGCAGTTTATCAGGACAGGGGGCTAACTATGGCTACACCTTC; cdr3_aa: CASSLSGQGANYGYTF
clone_size: NA; j_call: TRBJ1-4; v_call: TRBV25-1; cdr3_length: 16; d_call: TRBD1; cdr3_nt: TGTGCCAGCAGTGATAGTAGGGGACAGACTAATGAAAAACTGTTTTTT; cdr3_aa: CASSDSRGQTNEKLFF
clone_size: NA; j_call: TRBJ2-2; v_call: TRBV19; cdr3_length: 19; d_call: NA; cdr3_nt: TGTGCCAGTAGTATAAGCGGAGGGGCCCACTGGGGCGGCACCGGGGAGCTGTTTTTT; cdr3_aa: CASSISGGAHWGGTGELFF
clone_size: NA; j_call: TRBJ2-3; v_call: TRBV7-8; cdr3_length: 15; d_call: NA; cdr3_nt: TGTGCCAGCAGCCCGTCCCATACTAACACAGATACGCAGTATTTT; cdr3_aa: CASSPSHTNTDTQYF
clone_size: few; j_call: TRBJ2-3; v_call: TRBV28; cdr3_length: 19; d_call: NA; cdr3_nt: TGTGCCAGCAGTTTTGAGATCGGTGGGGCAGGGTCTAGCACAGATACGCAGTATTTT; cdr3_aa: CASSFEIGGAGSSTDTQYF
clone_size: once; j_call: TRBJ2-5; v_call: TRBV14; cdr3_length: 20; d_call: TRBD2; cdr3_nt: TGTGCCAGCAGCCACCTCTATGGACTCGCGGGAGTTGGAACCGAAGAGACCCAGTACTTC; cdr3_aa: CASSHLYGLAGVGTEETQYF
clone_size: NA; j_call: TRBJ1-2; v_call: TRBV6-1; cdr3_length: 10; d_call: NA; cdr3_nt: TGTGCCAGCCAGAACTATGGCTACACCTTC; cdr3_aa: CASQNYGYTF
clone_size: NA; j_call: TRBJ2-1; v_call: TRBV27; cdr3_length: 14; d_call: NA; cdr3_nt: TGTGCCAGCAGTTTATCGGTCTCCTACAATGAGCAGTTCTTC; cdr3_aa: CASSLSVSYNEQFF
clone_size: NA; j_call: TRBJ2-7; v_call: TRBV27; cdr3_length: 17; d_call: TRBD2; cdr3_nt: TGTGCCAGCAGTTCGGGACTAGCGGTCACTAAGACTTACGAGCAGTACTTC; cdr3_aa: CASSSGLAVTKTYEQYF
clone_size: few; j_call: TRBJ1-3; v_call: TRBV4-2; cdr3_length: 14; d_call: NA; cdr3_nt: TGTGCCAGCAGCCAAGATACAGGGGGAAACACCATATATTTT; cdr3_aa: CASSQDTGGNTIYF
clone_size: NA; j_call: TRBJ2-4; v_call: TRBV5-1; cdr3_length: 14; d_call: NA; cdr3_nt: TGCGCCAGCAGCCCCGAACACCCTTCGGGCATTCAGTACTTC; cdr3_aa: CASSPEHPSGIQYF
clone_size: NA; j_call: TRBJ1-3; v_call: TRBV6-6; cdr3_length: 12; d_call: NA; cdr3_nt: TGTGCCAGCTACCCGGGAGGAAACACCATATATTTT; cdr3_aa: CASYPGGNTIYF
clone_size: once; j_call: TRBJ2-7; v_call: TRBV18; cdr3_length: 14; d_call: TRBD1; cdr3_nt: TGTGCCACCAAAAGGGACAGGGAGACCTACGAGCAGTACTTC; cdr3_aa: CATKRDRETYEQYF
clone_size: NA; j_call: TRBJ2-7; v_call: TRBV4-2; cdr3_length: 15; d_call: TRBD2; cdr3_nt: TGTGCCAGCAGCCAAGTACCCAGCGGGGACTACGAGCAGTACTTC; cdr3_aa: CASSQVPSGDYEQYF
clone_size: NA; j_call: TRBJ2-7; v_call: TRBV7-2; cdr3_length: 14; d_call: TRBD2; cdr3_nt: TGTGCCAGCAGCTTAGTGCGGGAGGCCTACGAGCAGTACTTC; cdr3_aa: CASSLVREAYEQYF
clone_size: NA; j_call: TRBJ2-7; v_call: TRBV7-8; cdr3_length: 15; d_call: TRBD1; cdr3_nt: TGTGCCAGCAGCCCAGCCCGGACAGGGGAGTACGAGCAGTACTTC; cdr3_aa: CASSPARTGEYEQYF
clone_size: NA; j_call: TRBJ1-1; v_call: TRBV28; cdr3_length: 13; d_call: NA; cdr3_nt: TGTGCCAGCAATTCAGACACCTACACTGAAGCTTTCTTT; cdr3_aa: CASNSDTYTEAFF
clone_size: NA; j_call: TRBJ2-1; v_call: TRBV7-9; cdr3_length: 10; d_call: NA; cdr3_nt: TGTGCCAGCGGGTTTCTTGAGCAGTTCTTC; cdr3_aa: CASGFLEQFF
clone_size: NA; j_call: TRBJ2-5; v_call: TRBV18; cdr3_length: 14; d_call: TRBD1; cdr3_nt: TGTGCCAGCTCACCACAGGGGGCGTGGGAGACCCAGTACTTC; cdr3_aa: CASSPQGAWETQYF
clone_size: NA; j_call: TRBJ2-1; v_call: TRBV5-1; cdr3_length: 15; d_call: NA; cdr3_nt: TGCGCCAGCAGCCCGGGAGACCCAATATACAATGAGCAGTTCTTC; cdr3_aa: CASSPGDPIYNEQFF
clone_size: few; j_call: TRBJ1-4; v_call: TRBV28; cdr3_length: 14; d_call: NA; cdr3_nt: TGTGCCAGCAGCCCGTCAGGGGTCCTGGGAAAACTGTTTTTT; cdr3_aa: CASSPSGVLGKLFF
clone_size: NA; j_call: TRBJ2-2; v_call: TRBV12-5; cdr3_length: 20; d_call: TRBD2; cdr3_nt: TGTGCTAGTGGTTTGGTACGGGGTAGCGGGAGGTTAACGAACACCGGGGAGCTGTTTTTT; cdr3_aa: CASGLVRGSGRLTNTGELFF
clone_size: NA; j_call: TRBJ1-2; v_call: TRBV28; cdr3_length: 13; d_call: NA; cdr3_nt: TGTGCCAGCAGTTTACGGGGCTTCTATGGCTACACCTTC; cdr3_aa: CASSLRGFYGYTF
clone_size: NA; j_call: TRBJ1-1; v_call: TRBV30; cdr3_length: 13; d_call: TRBD1; cdr3_nt: TGTGCCTGGAGTGTACGGAGGGACAGGGAAGCTTTCTTT; cdr3_aa: CAWSVRRDREAFF
clone_size: NA; j_call: TRBJ2-2; v_call: TRBV4-2; cdr3_length: 15; d_call: TRBD2; cdr3_nt: TGTGCCAGCAGCCCTAGCGGGAGGGCCACCGGGGAGCTGTTTTTT; cdr3_aa: CASSPSGRATGELFF
clone_size: NA; j_call: TRBJ2-2; v_call: TRBV19; cdr3_length: 17; d_call: TRBD1; cdr3_nt: TGTGCCAGTAAAACCCTATGGACAGGGCTTGAGACCGGGGAGCTGTTTTTT; cdr3_aa: CASKTLWTGLETGELFF
clone_size: NA; j_call: TRBJ1-2; v_call: TRBV11-2; cdr3_length: 15; d_call: NA; cdr3_nt: TGTGCCAGCAGCTTAGAACTCTCGGGGGCGGGCGGCTACACCTTC; cdr3_aa: CASSLELSGAGGYTF
clone_size: NA; j_call: TRBJ2-1; v_call: TRBV7-9; cdr3_length: 15; d_call: NA; cdr3_nt: TGTGCCAGCAGCTTATCCGTCGGGAACATTAATGAGCAGTTCTTC; cdr3_aa: CASSLSVGNINEQFF
clone_size: NA; j_call: TRBJ2-1; v_call: TRBV2; cdr3_length: 13; d_call: NA; cdr3_nt: TGTGCCAGCAGCGAACTTGGTGGTTATGAGCAGTTCTTC; cdr3_aa: CASSELGGYEQFF
clone_size: NA; j_call: TRBJ2-5; v_call: TRBV11-2; cdr3_length: 17; d_call: TRBD2; cdr3_nt: TGTGCCAGCAGCTCTCCGGGACTAGCGGAATACCAAGAGACCCAGTACTTC; cdr3_aa: CASSSPGLAEYQETQYF
clone_size: NA; j_call: TRBJ2-5; v_call: TRBV4-2; cdr3_length: 16; d_call: TRBD2; cdr3_nt: TGTGCCAGCAGCCAATACCGGGAGGGCCTAGGGGAGACCCAGTACTTC; cdr3_aa: CASSQYREGLGETQYF